This is a list of T cell receptor beta chains from one sample in a study of glioma-infiltrating T cells. TCRdb analysed the multiplex PCR reads with MiXCR anew, one entry per CDR3 protein. The top ten clones hold approximately 12% of a sample with about 410,000 distinct CDR3 sequences, more than 35% of them seen once. The source material was glioma tissue, nonneoplastic brain tissue, or PBMCs (not recorded which). The receptors stem from a human donor with low-grade glioma or glioblastoma, undergoing nonglioma brain surgery, or in good health (not recorded which). The CDR3 runs from the conserved cysteine through the conserved F or W. D genes are given only for firm matches. Some rows have no size entry. The others give once, few or many, or a class for an expanded clone.

TGCGCCAGCAGCTTGATGGGTGACGGAAACACCATATATTTT	CASSLMGDGNTIYF	few	TRBV5-1	TRBJ1-3	.
TGTGCCAGCAGTGAACTTGGCACAGAGACCACAGATACGCAGTATTTT	CASSELGTETTDTQYF	.	TRBV25-1	TRBJ2-3	.
TGCAGTGCTAGAATAGCGGGAGGGGAGCAGTACTTC	CSARIAGGEQYF	.	TRBV20-1	TRBJ2-7	TRBD2
TGTGCCAGCAGCGGGACTAGTTTAAATGAGCAGTTCTTC	CASSGTSLNEQFF	.	TRBV7-3	TRBJ2-1	TRBD2
TGCGCCAGCAGCCACGGGCCGACGAACACTGAAGCTTTCTTT	CASSHGPTNTEAFF	few	TRBV4-1	TRBJ1-1	.
TGCAGTGCTACGACTAGCGGAGGGAAATACTCCTACGAGCAGTACTTC	CSATTSGGKYSYEQYF	.	TRBV20-1	TRBJ2-7	TRBD2
TGTGCCAGCAGGACCACAGGATTCTACGAGCAGTACTTC	CASRTTGFYEQYF	many	TRBV27	TRBJ2-7	.
TGTGCCAGCAGCTTAGCGAGCCAGGGTTATCAGCCCCAGCATTTT	CASSLASQGYQPQHF	.	TRBV7-2	TRBJ1-5	.
TGTGCCAGCAGCTTCGGGACAGGGGCGAATCAGCCCCAGCATTTT	CASSFGTGANQPQHF	.	TRBV7-9	TRBJ1-5	TRBD1
TGTGCCAGCAGCTTATGGGCTAGCGTGGATGAGCAGTTCTTC	CASSLWASVDEQFF	.	TRBV7-3	TRBJ2-1	.
TGTGCCAGCAGTTACTCGCTTGGAATGGTCGGGGAGCTGTTTTTT	CASSYSLGMVGELFF	many	TRBV6-5	TRBJ2-2	.
TGTGCCAGCAGCCCGCAGGGAGGATCTGTGAGTGAGCAGTTCTTC	CASSPQGGSVSEQFF	.	TRBV5-5	TRBJ2-1	.
TGCAGCTCTACTACCGGGACTATCCACTACAATGAGCAGTTCTTC	CSSTTGTIHYNEQFF	.	TRBV29-1	TRBJ2-1	TRBD2
TGCAGTGCTGTAGGCGGGAGTCCTACCGGGGAGCTGTTTTTT	CSAVGGSPTGELFF	.	TRBV20-1	TRBJ2-2	TRBD2
TGCGCCAGCAGCCAGGGGATGGTGGGCACCGGGGAGCTGTTTTTT	CASSQGMVGTGELFF	.	TRBV4-1	TRBJ2-2	.
TGTGCCAGCAGTTGGGCGGGGGGGATCCACGAGCAGTACTTC	CASSWAGGIHEQYF	few	TRBV28	TRBJ2-7	TRBD2
TGTGCCAGCAGCCAAGATCGAGGTACCGGGACTCTTGGAAACACCATATATTTT	CASSQDRGTGTLGNTIYF	.	TRBV14	TRBJ1-3	.
TGTGCCAGCAGCCTGACAGGGAAAAAGGGGCAGTTCTTC	CASSLTGKKGQFF	.	TRBV7-2	TRBJ2-1	TRBD1
TGCAGTGCTCGTAAGACAGGGGCTAACTATGGCTACACCTTC	CSARKTGANYGYTF	many	TRBV20-1	TRBJ1-2	TRBD1
TGCAGTGCTAGATACCCTAGCGGGATGAAGGGCACAGATACGCAGTATTTT	CSARYPSGMKGTDTQYF	.	TRBV20-1	TRBJ2-3	TRBD2
TGTGCCAGCAGCCGTAGCGTATCCTACAATGAGCAGTTCTTC	CASSRSVSYNEQFF	few	TRBV28	TRBJ2-1	.
TGTGCCAGCAGTTCCCCCTCCGGGACTAGCGATGTGGATGAGCAGTTCTTC	CASSSPSGTSDVDEQFF	.	TRBV6-2/TRBV6-3	TRBJ2-1	TRBD2
TGTGCCAGCAGTGAATGTAGCACTGAAGCTTTCTTT	CASSECSTEAFF	.	TRBV25-1	TRBJ1-1	.
TGTGCCAGCAGCTCTAGCGGAAGGTACAATGAGCAGTTCTTC	CASSSSGRYNEQFF	once	TRBV7-2	TRBJ2-1	TRBD2
TGTGCCAGCAGTTACGGGCCGAACAATCAGCCCCAGCATTTT	CASSYGPNNQPQHF	many	TRBV6-5	TRBJ1-5	.
TGTGCCAGCAGCTTTTCTAGCGGGAGGGTTAATGAGCAGTTCTTC	CASSFSSGRVNEQFF	.	TRBV7-2	TRBJ2-1	TRBD2
TGCAGTGCTAGAGAGGGAACAGCAACTAATGAAAAACTGTTTTTT	CSAREGTATNEKLFF	few	TRBV20-1	TRBJ1-4	.
TGTGCCAGCAGTCCGCAGGGGGTAAGCACAGATACGCAGTATTTT	CASSPQGVSTDTQYF	.	TRBV12-3/TRBV12-4	TRBJ2-3	TRBD1
TGCGCCAGCAGCCAAGAGAGCGGGAGGGCAAGGGAGCAGTACTTC	CASSQESGRAREQYF	.	TRBV4-1	TRBJ2-7	TRBD2
TGTGCCAGCACTCTCGGCGAGACCCAGTACTTC	CASTLGETQYF	many	TRBV27	TRBJ2-5	.
TGCAGTGCTAGACGAGGCGCAGTAACCGGGGAGCTGTTTTTT	CSARRGAVTGELFF	.	TRBV20-1	TRBJ2-2	.
TGCGCCAGCAGCCAAGAATCGACTAGAGATACGCAGTATTTT	CASSQESTRDTQYF	many	TRBV4-1	TRBJ2-3	.
TGTGCCAGCAGAGATCGGACCTGGACAGATACGCAGTATTTT	CASRDRTWTDTQYF	.	TRBV25-1	TRBJ2-3	.
TGTGCCAGCAGCTTAGGACTAGCGGGAGTTGGGGTAACCTACGAGCAGTACTTC	CASSLGLAGVGVTYEQYF	.	TRBV7-2	TRBJ2-7	TRBD2
TGTGCCAGCAGTCCTGGGACATCCGTTAACTATGGCTACACCTTC	CASSPGTSVNYGYTF	many	TRBV28	TRBJ1-2	.
TGTGCCAGCAGTTTAAGGGCGGCGGGAGTATCCTACAATGAGCAGTTCTTC	CASSLRAAGVSYNEQFF	few	TRBV28	TRBJ2-1	TRBD2
TGTGCCAGCTCACCACCCGGGGGGAGTAGCGGCTCTCGCTCCTACAATGAGCAGTTCTTC	CASSPPGGSSGSRSYNEQFF	.	TRBV18	TRBJ2-1	TRBD2
TGCAGTGCCGGACAAGGGCAGCCCCAGCATTTT	CSAGQGQPQHF	many	TRBV20-1	TRBJ1-5	.
TGCAGTGCTAGAGTGCCTGCTCGGAGCACTGAAGCTTTCTTT	CSARVPARSTEAFF	.	TRBV20-1	TRBJ1-1	.
TGTGCCAGCACAGGGGGGCGCCAGCCCCAGCATTTT	CASTGGRQPQHF	.	TRBV2	TRBJ1-5	TRBD1
TGCGCCAGCAGCCAAGACAGGGCGCCGGAGACCCAGTACTTC	CASSQDRAPETQYF	.	TRBV4-1	TRBJ2-5	.
TGTGCCAGCAGCTTAGAAGTTAAGCGGGAGAGGAGATACGAGCAGTACTTC	CASSLEVKRERRYEQYF	.	TRBV7-2	TRBJ2-7	TRBD2
TGTGCCAGCAGTTTATTGCGTAAAGAGTGCTATGGCTACACCTTC	CASSLLRKECYGYTF	.	TRBV6-2/TRBV6-3	TRBJ1-2	.